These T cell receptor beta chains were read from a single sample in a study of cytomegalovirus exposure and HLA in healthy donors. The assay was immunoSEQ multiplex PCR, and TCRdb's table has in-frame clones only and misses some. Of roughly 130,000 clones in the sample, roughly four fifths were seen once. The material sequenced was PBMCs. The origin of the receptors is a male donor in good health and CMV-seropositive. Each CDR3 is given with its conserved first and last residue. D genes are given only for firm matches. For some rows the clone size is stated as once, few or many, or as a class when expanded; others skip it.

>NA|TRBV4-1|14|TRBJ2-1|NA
CASSQGGAGNEQFF
TGCGCCAGCAGCCAGGGGGGAGCAGGTAATGAGCAGTTCTTC
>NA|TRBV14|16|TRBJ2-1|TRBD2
CASSLWTSPTSNEQFF
TGTGCCAGCAGCCTCTGGACTAGCCCAACCAGCAATGAGCAGTTCTTC
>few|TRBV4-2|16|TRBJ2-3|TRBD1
CASSPELGQGPDTQYF
TGTGCCAGCAGCCCTGAGTTGGGACAGGGTCCAGATACGCAGTATTTT
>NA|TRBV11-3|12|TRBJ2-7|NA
CASSPLEYEQYF
TGTGCCAGCAGCCCGTTAGAGTACGAGCAGTACTTC
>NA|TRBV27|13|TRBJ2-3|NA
CASSFNGQDTQYF
TGTGCCAGCAGTTTTAATGGGCAAGATACGCAGTATTTT
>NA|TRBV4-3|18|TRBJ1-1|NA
CASSQGSGSPFMNTEAFF
TGCGCCAGCAGCCAAGGGTCAGGGTCCCCTTTCATGAACACTGAAGCTTTCTTT
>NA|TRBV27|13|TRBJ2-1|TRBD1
CASSLDRGNEQFF
TGTGCCAGCAGTTTGGACAGGGGTAATGAGCAGTTCTTC
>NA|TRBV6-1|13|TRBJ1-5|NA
CASTFDRNQPQHF
TGTGCCAGCACCTTTGACAGGAATCAGCCCCAGCATTTT
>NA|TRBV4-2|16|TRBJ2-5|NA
CASSSTVLAAQETQYF
TGTGCCAGCAGCTCTACCGTACTAGCTGCCCAAGAGACCCAGTACTTC
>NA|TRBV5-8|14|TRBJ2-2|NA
CASSAQGITGELFF
TGTGCCAGCAGCGCACAGGGAATCACCGGGGAGCTGTTTTTT
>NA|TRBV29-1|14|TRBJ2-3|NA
CSALVGQVADTQYF
TGCAGCGCACTGGTGGGGCAGGTCGCAGATACGCAGTATTTT
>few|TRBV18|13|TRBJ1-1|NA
CASSPESNTEAFF
TGTGCCAGCTCACCAGAGTCGAACACTGAAGCTTTCTTT
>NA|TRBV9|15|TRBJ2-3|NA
CASRKAGSSTDTQYF
TGTGCCAGCAGAAAGGCGGGGAGTAGCACAGATACGCAGTATTTT
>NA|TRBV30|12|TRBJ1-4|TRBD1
CALDRDSEKLFF
TGTGCCTTAGACAGGGATAGTGAAAAACTGTTTTTT
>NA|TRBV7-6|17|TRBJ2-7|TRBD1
CASSLARSGTGPYEQYF
TGTGCCAGCAGCTTAGCGCGGTCGGGGACAGGGCCCTACGAGCAGTACTTC
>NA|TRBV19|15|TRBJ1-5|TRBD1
CAITDRVGSNQPQHF
TGTGCCATTACGGACAGGGTTGGAAGCAATCAGCCCCAGCATTTT
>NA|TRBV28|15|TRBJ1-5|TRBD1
CASSSLEGARQPQHF
TGTGCCAGCAGTAGCTTGGAGGGGGCTCGGCAGCCCCAGCATTTT
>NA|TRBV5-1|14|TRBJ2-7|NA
CASSLRGEVYEQYF
TGCGCCAGCAGCTTGCGCGGGGAGGTCTACGAGCAGTACTTC
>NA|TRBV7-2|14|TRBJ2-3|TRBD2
CASSRGGRADTQYF
TGTGCCAGCTCACGGGGTGGGAGGGCAGATACGCAGTATTTT
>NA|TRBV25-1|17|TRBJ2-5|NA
CASSQGGVRGGGETQYF
TGTGCCAGCAGTCAAGGAGGAGTTCGGGGAGGGGGAGAGACCCAGTACTTC
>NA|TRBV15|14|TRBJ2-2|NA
CATSRDSNTGELFF
TGTGCCACCAGCAGGGACAGTAACACCGGGGAGCTGTTTTTT
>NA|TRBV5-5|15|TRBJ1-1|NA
CASSLHSGMATEAFF
TGTGCCAGCAGCTTGCATTCAGGGATGGCGACTGAAGCTTTCTTT
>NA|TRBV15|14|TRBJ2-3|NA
CATSRVSSTDTQYF
TGTGCCACCAGCAGAGTCTCTAGCACAGATACGCAGTATTTT
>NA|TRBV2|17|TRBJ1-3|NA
CASSEAPQADSGNTIYF
TGTGCCAGCAGTGAAGCCCCCCAGGCCGACTCTGGAAACACCATATATTTT
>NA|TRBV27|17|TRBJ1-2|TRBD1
CASSSWKPGQATYGYTF
TGTGCCAGCAGTTCTTGGAAGCCGGGACAGGCGACATATGGCTACACCTTC
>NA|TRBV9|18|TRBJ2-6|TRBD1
CASSVWTGTLSGANVLTF
TGTGCCAGCAGCGTTTGGACAGGGACCCTCTCTGGGGCCAACGTCCTGACTTTC
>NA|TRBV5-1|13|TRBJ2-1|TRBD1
CAITTGINNEQFF
TGCGCCATCACGACAGGGATAAACAATGAGCAGTTCTTC
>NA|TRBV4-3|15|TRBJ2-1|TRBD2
CASSLSSGSINEQFF
TGCGCCAGCAGCCTTTCTAGCGGGAGTATCAATGAGCAGTTCTTC
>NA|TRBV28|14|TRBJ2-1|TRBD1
CASQTGGIRNEQFF
TGTGCCAGCCAGACAGGGGGTATTCGCAATGAGCAGTTCTTC
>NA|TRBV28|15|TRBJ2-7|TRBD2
CAAGLAGSGPYEQYF
TGTGCCGCGGGGCTAGCGGGGAGCGGGCCCTACGAGCAGTACTTC
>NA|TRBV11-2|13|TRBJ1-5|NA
CASSSDNTQPQHF
TGTGCCAGCAGCTCCGATAACACCCAGCCCCAGCATTTT
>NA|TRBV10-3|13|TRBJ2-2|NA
CAIRTQGTGELFF
TGTGCCATCAGAACACAGGGAACCGGGGAGCTGTTTTTT
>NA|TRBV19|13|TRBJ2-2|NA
CASSQQDPGELFF
TGTGCCAGTAGCCAACAGGACCCCGGGGAGCTGTTTTTT
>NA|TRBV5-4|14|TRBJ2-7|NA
CATRREESSYEQYF
TGTGCTACCCGTAGGGAGGAGTCCTCCTACGAGCAGTACTTC
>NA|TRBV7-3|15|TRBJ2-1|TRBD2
CASSLRGRGDGEQFF
TGTGCCAGCAGCTTAAGGGGGCGGGGGGATGGTGAGCAGTTCTTC
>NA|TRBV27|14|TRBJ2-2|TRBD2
CASSSGSWTGELFF
TGTGCCAGCAGTAGCGGGAGTTGGACCGGGGAGCTGTTTTTT
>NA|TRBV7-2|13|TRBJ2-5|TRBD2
CASSFWGGETQYF
TGTGCCAGCAGCTTCTGGGGGGGAGAGACCCAGTACTTC
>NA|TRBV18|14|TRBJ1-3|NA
CASSPQNTGNTIYF
TGTGCCAGCTCACCTCAGAATACTGGAAACACCATATATTTT